The next 15 T cell receptor beta chains were all read from a single sample in a study of graft-versus-host responses after intestinal transplantation. TCRdb's table, derived via immunoSEQ multiplex PCR, lists solely in-frame clones and lacks some. The data contain roughly 34,000 clones, around 94% of them singletons. Antigen specificity for these receptors is unknown. The specimen comprised unstimulated CD4+ T cells sorted from spleen or lymph node cells, sampled before transplant. These receptors all stem from a human donor who was the organ donor for an intestinal transplant.

The chain recombines TRBV6-1 with TRBJ2-6; D is perhaps TRBD1 (5 bases). The CDR3 is made up of 15 amino acids. Deletions cut 7 bases from V and 0 bases from J, with 10 bases between. CDR1 is MNHNS and CDR2 is SASEGT in the germline V gene. In DNA form, the CDR3 reads TGTGCCAGCACTGGGGCCCACTCTGGGGCCAACGTCCTGACTTTC. It is translated as CASTGAHSGANVLTF.

This clone came up once. The chain has TRBV4-3 and TRBJ2-4; D unresolved. The V gene's germline CDR1 is LGHNA and CDR2 YSLEER. V was pared by 1 base and J by 5 bases, with 6 bases between. The CDR3 totals 13 residues. The DNA for the CDR3 is TGCGCCAGCAGCCAAGCGGAGCAAAACATTCAGTACTTC. This codes for CASSQAEQNIQYF.

The chain links TRBV25-1 to TRBJ2-7; D gene unclear. The CDR3 sequence is 13 residues long. Germline V CDR1 and CDR2: MGHDK, SYGVNS. Trimming shortened V by 4 bases and J by 6 bases, and 13 bases separated the two germline ends. The CDR3 DNA sequence: TGTGCCAGCAGTGCCCTAGAGGCTGGCGAGCAGTACTTC. Translation gives CASSALEAGEQYF.

The CDR3 loop reads CASSFAGGPGGTQYF. CDR3 bases: TGTGCCAGCAGCTTCGCGGGGGGGCCAGGGGGAACGCAGTATTTT. J is TRBJ2-3 and V is TRBV11-2; 9 positions agree with TRBD2. CDR1 is SGHAT, CDR2 FQNNGV, per germline. The CDR3 has 15 amino acids. V lost 3 bases and J lost 9; bases outside the gene matches: 10.

This clone was recorded only once. The chain couples TRBV21-1 to TRBJ1-6; TRBD1, as called in the table, went unchecked against the DNA. TRBV21-1 is flagged as a pseudogene. This CDR3 has 19 amino acids. The DNA of the CDR3 is TGTGCCAGCACTCGCCGGGACAGAGAAAGATTCTCCTATAATTCACCCCTCCACTTT. This codes for CASTRRDRERFSYNSPLHF.

This chain uses TRBV5-6 with TRBJ1-6, with D uncertain. CDR3 size: 15 residues. The germline V gene has CDR1 SGHDT and CDR2 YYEEEE. The V end lost 5 bases, the J end lost 3 bases, and 12 bases lay between the germline ends. The CDR3 nucleotides read TGTGCCAGCAGTTTCGACGGTTACTATAATTCACCCCTCCACTTT. It is translated as CASSFDGYYNSPLHF.

The V call is TRBV7-7, the J call TRBJ1-1; TRBD1 is a possible D gene (6 bases). The V end was cut by 6 bases, the J end by 4 bases, with 27 bases between. Germline CDR1 is SSHAT and CDR2 is FNYEAQ (reference sequence). This CDR3 has 18 residues. In DNA form, the CDR3 reads TGTGCCAGCAGTCTTACCCCTTTTGGCCAGGGGATGAGCACTGAAGCTTTCTTT. It codes for CASSLTPFGQGMSTEAFF.

The chain is built from TRBV6-1 and TRBJ2-7; D ambiguous. CDR1 is MNHNS, CDR2 SASEGT, per germline. V dropped 1 base and J dropped 3 bases, with 4 bases sitting between them. The CDR3 sequence is 12 residues long. CDR3 in amino acids: CASSEGGYEQYF. The CDR3 nucleotides read TGTGCCAGCAGTGAAGGTGGCTACGAGCAGTACTTC.

V gene TRBV30 combines with J gene TRBJ1-6; 8 bases are shared with TRBD1. The V and J ends lost 4 bases and 9 bases, in that order; junction bases with no gene match: 14. The germline CDR1 and CDR2 sequences are GTSNPN and SVGIG (reference sequence). CDR3 length: 16 amino acids. This chain's CDR3 is CAWKALGDRLRSPLHF. In nucleotides, the CDR3 is TGTGCCTGGAAGGCGTTAGGGGACAGGCTACGTTCACCCCTCCACTTT.

The V and J genes are TRBV7-2 and TRBJ1-2; a possible D gene is TRBD1 (5 bases). Germline V lookup: CDR1 SGHTA, CDR2 FQGNSA. The V end lost 5 bases, the J end lost 2 bases, and 9 bases lay between the germline ends. The CDR3 length is 13 residues. In nucleotides, the CDR3 is TGTGCCAGCAGCCCCAGGGCCAACTATGGCTACACCTTC. Its translation: CASSPRANYGYTF. The full variable domain, with the rest looked up from reference TRBV7-2 and TRBJ1-2, is GAGVSQSPSNKVTEKGKDVELRCDPISGHTALYWYRQSLGQGLEFLIYFQGNSAPDKSGLPSDRFSAERTGGSVSTLTIQRTQQEDSAVYLCASSPRANYGYTFGSGTRLTVV.

The gene calls are TRBV2 and TRBJ2-5, with D maybe TRBD2 (6 bases). CDR3 length equals 13 residues. The germline V gene encodes CDR1 SNHLY and CDR2 FYNNEI. V lost 1 base and J lost 14, with 17 bases in between. The CDR3, as DNA: TGTGCCAGCAGTGAAGATGGGGGGATGAAACCCTACTTC. As protein: CASSEDGGMKPYF.

The chain combines TRBV7-2 with TRBJ2-3; 10 bases agree with TRBD1. J lost 7 bases, V lost 1 base, and 5 bases had no gene match. The CDR3 covers 15 residues. Germline CDR1 SGHTA, CDR2 FQGNSA. CDR3 residues: CASSLGTGGSYTQYF. In DNA, the CDR3 is TGTGCCAGCAGCTTAGGGACAGGGGGGTCCTATACGCAGTATTTT.

V usage is TRBV19 and J usage is TRBJ1-4; perhaps TRBD1 as D (6 bases). Germline CDR1 LNHDA, CDR2 SQIVND (reference sequence). The CDR3 is 13 amino acids. V lost 7 bases and J 8 bases, leaving 14 bases between the germline ends. DNA for the CDR3: TGTGCCAGTACCAGGGGCTTGGGAGAAAAACTGTTTTTT. Translation gives CASTRGLGEKLFF.

The V and J genes are TRBV4-3 and TRBJ1-5, with unresolved D. Trimming cost V 4 bases and J 0 bases, with 10 bases left between them. The germline V gene has CDR1 LGHNA and CDR2 YSLEER. The CDR3 has 15 amino acids. The CDR3 is CASSREVHSNQPQHF. The DNA of the CDR3 is TGCGCCAGCAGCCGGGAGGTACATAGCAATCAGCCCCAGCATTTT.

The chain couples TRBV7-9 to TRBJ2-3, with D perhaps matching TRBD2 (6 bases). The germline V gene encodes CDR1 SEHNR and CDR2 FQNEAQ (reference sequence). This CDR3 is built from 15 residues. V lost 5 bases and J lost 3, with 15 bases in between. CDR3 amino acids: CASSLRDSQTDTQYF. CDR3 bases: TGTGCCAGCAGCCTCAGGGACTCGCAAACAGATACGCAGTATTTT.